These T cell receptor beta chains were read from a single sample in a study of CD8 T cells in Susac syndrome. Each CDR3 protein gets one entry after TCRdb re-called the immunoSEQ multiplex PCR reads with MiXCR. The top ten hold more than 0.2% of the sample, which has roughly 150,000 distinct CDR3 sequences, roughly 94% seen once. Sequencing input: CD8+ T cells from PBMCs. The source is a human donor with multiple sclerosis. Each CDR3 is given with its conserved first and last residue. The D gene is left open where the match is weak. Clone size is stated in some rows and not others, as once, few, many or a class when expanded.

>TRBJ2-1|TRBD2|-|TRBV20-1
CSARPGTSGGMEQFF
TGCAGTGCCCGCCCCGGGACTAGCGGGGGTATGGAGCAGTTCTTC
>TRBJ1-1|-|few|TRBV13
CASSLGLGTEAFF
TGTGCCAGCAGCTTAGGCCTGGGCACTGAAGCTTTCTTT
>TRBJ1-6|TRBD1|-|TRBV20-1
CSARLRDRASPLHF
TGCAGTGCTAGGCTGAGGGACAGGGCTTCACCCCTCCACTTT
>TRBJ1-3|-|-|TRBV9
CASSARGRHGNTIYF
TGTGCCAGCAGCGCCCGGGGACGGCACGGAAACACCATATATTTT
>TRBJ1-2|-|-|TRBV29-1
CSVPLGGVYGYTF
TGCAGCGTCCCTCTCGGAGGGGTCTATGGCTACACCTTC
>TRBJ1-1|TRBD1|once|TRBV12-3/TRBV12-4
CASRDRSDTEAFF
TGTGCCAGCAGGGACAGGTCGGACACTGAAGCTTTCTTT
>TRBJ1-2|-|-|TRBV7-8
CASSPTGGNGYTF
TGTGCCAGCAGCCCGACGGGGGGAAATGGCTACACCTTC
>TRBJ1-1|-|once|TRBV9
CASSVGPTVNTEAFF
TGTGCCAGCAGCGTAGGCCCGACAGTGAACACTGAAGCTTTCTTT
>TRBJ2-3|-|-|TRBV10-3
CAISDRHRSSTDTQYF
TGTGCCATCAGTGACAGACACCGTTCTAGCACAGATACGCAGTATTTT
>TRBJ2-3|-|-|TRBV6-2/TRBV6-3
CASSSFPSSTDTQYF
TGTGCCAGCAGTTCGTTTCCCTCTAGCACAGATACGCAGTATTTT
>TRBJ2-3|TRBD1|-|TRBV9
CASSEGQAGTDTQYF
TGTGCCAGCAGCGAGGGACAGGCTGGCACAGATACGCAGTATTTT
>TRBJ1-5|-|-|TRBV6-2/TRBV6-3
CASRPDRGHLSNQPQHF
TGTGCCAGCAGGCCCGATAGAGGCCATCTTAGCAATCAGCCCCAGCATTTT
>TRBJ1-6|-|-|TRBV27
CASSLSAYSYNSPLHF
TGTGCCAGCAGTTTATCTGCGTACTCCTATAATTCACCCCTCCACTTT